The 27 T cell receptor beta chains given below trace back to one sample, sequenced in a study of T cell repertoires in cytomegalovirus infection. TCRdb analysed the reads with MiXCR anew, one entry per CDR3 protein. The data hold some 900,000 distinct CDR3 sequences, with over 25% observed a single time. Their antigens are not known. The sample here was cultured CD8+ T cells from PBMCs, taken from culture after CMV antigen stimulation. These receptors originate from a human donor in good health (CMV status not recorded). Some clones in this sample may be carry-over from other donors' samples.

The chain is built from TRBV4-3 and TRBJ1-1; D is unclear. The germline V gene encodes CDR1 LGHNA and CDR2 YSLEER. V shed 3 bases and J shed 1 base, with 9 bases lying between them. The CDR3 is 14 residues long. The CDR3 reads CASSHIAANTEAFF. The CDR3 region has the DNA TGCGCCAGCAGCCATATAGCAGCGAACACTGAAGCTTTCTTT.

This chain connects TRBV6-1 to TRBJ1-2; a weak D match, TRBD1 (6 bases). CDR3 length equals 15 residues. Germline assignment: CDR1 MNHNS and CDR2 SASEGT. V gave up 1 base and J gave up 6 bases, with 15 bases separating them. The CDR3 region is CASSEVAGQRDGYTF. In DNA form, the CDR3 reads TGTGCCAGCAGTGAAGTGGCCGGACAGAGGGATGGCTACACCTTC.

This chain joins TRBV7-9 and TRBJ2-3; D call uncertain. This CDR3 has 12 residues. Trimming stripped 1 base from V and 5 bases from J, with 4 bases between. Germline V gene lookup returns CDR1 SEHNR and CDR2 FQNEAQ (reference sequence). CDR3 DNA: TGTGCCAGCAGCTTAGAAGAAGATACGCAGTATTTT. It encodes CASSLEEDTQYF.

A note on this clonotype: A read error may produce the germline difference seen at one junction end. V is TRBV7-7 and J is TRBJ2-1; 9 bases agree with TRBD1. Germline V gene sequence: CDR1 SSHAT, CDR2 FNYEAQ (reference sequence). The CDR3 is 15 amino acids. The CDR3 nucleotides are TGTGCTAGCAGCTTAGGGACAGGGTCCTTCAATGAGCAGTTCTTC. Translating gives CASSLGTGSFNEQFF.

The chain is built from TRBV28 and TRBJ1-2; D is perhaps TRBD1 (5 bases). CDR3 length equals 13 residues. Germline assignment: CDR1 MDHEN and CDR2 SYDVKM. V dropped 6 bases and J dropped 6 bases, with 14 bases sitting between them. The CDR3 DNA follows: TGTGCCAGCAGCCCTTTAGGGACGGATGGCTACACCTTC. Translating it yields CASSPLGTDGYTF.

The sample holds a few counts of this clonotype. The V call is TRBV19, the J call TRBJ1-3; possible D gene TRBD1, 5 bases. V lost 5 bases to trimming and J lost 0 bases, with 11 bases between them. The germline V gene encodes CDR1 LNHDA and CDR2 SQIVND (reference sequence). The CDR3 runs 15 residues. This CDR3 is CASSLTEHSGNTIYF. The CDR3 DNA sequence: TGTGCCAGTAGTCTGACAGAACACTCTGGAAACACCATATATTTT.

V and J are TRBV5-6 and TRBJ2-2, with D unclear. Germline V gives CDR1 SGHDT, CDR2 YYEEEE. V lost 0 bases and J lost 0, with 12 bases in between. The CDR3 is 17 amino acids. This chain's CDR3 is CASSLGLTEANTGELFF. The CDR3 region has the DNA TGTGCCAGCAGCTTGGGTCTTACAGAAGCGAACACCGGGGAGCTGTTTTTT.

The rearrangement joins TRBV14 to TRBJ1-1, with D unclear. V was clipped by 0 bases and J by 4 bases, with 12 bases between them. The CDR3 has 15 amino acids. Germline assignment: CDR1 SGHDN and CDR2 FVKESK. DNA for the CDR3: TGTGCCAGCAGCCAAGAGGGGTGGAAGAGCACTGAAGCTTTCTTT. Its translation is CASSQEGWKSTEAFF.

The chain recombines TRBV6-2 or TRBV6-3 with TRBJ2-1, with 8 bases identical to TRBD2. The germline V gene encodes CDR1 MNHEY and CDR2 SVGEGT. The CDR3 runs 17 residues. V dropped 2 bases and J dropped 7; count of bases not matched to a gene: 13. The DNA of the CDR3 is TGTGCCAGCAGTTACCCGAGCGGGAAGCGGGGGAGGAATGAGCAGTTCTTC. It is translated as CASSYPSGKRGRNEQFF.

In its sample, this clonotype was seen a few times. This chain uses TRBV7-9 with TRBJ1-3; D not certain. V was cut by 6 bases and J by 4 bases, with 25 bases left in between. This CDR3 contains 18 residues. The V gene's germline CDR1 is SEHNR and CDR2 FQNEAQ (reference sequence). CDR3 region: CASRPGTSLASPGNTIYF. The CDR3 bases are TGTGCCAGCAGGCCGGGCACGTCTTTGGCGTCCCCGGGAAACACCATATATTTT.

This clonotype was observed a few times. The rearrangement uses TRBV12-5 and TRBJ2-7, with D possibly TRBD1 on 6 matching bases. The CDR3 spans 14 residues. The germline V and J ends were trimmed by 1 base and 3 bases, with 10 bases remaining between them. CDR1 LGHNT and CDR2 FRNRAP come from the germline V gene. CDR3 nucleotides: TGTGCTAGTGGTTTGGGCCCGGACAGCTACGAGCAGTACTTC. Its translation: CASGLGPDSYEQYF.

This clonotype came up a few times. The J gene is TRBJ2-4, the V gene TRBV11-2, with D hard to call. The CDR3 length is 14 residues. Germline V lookup: CDR1 SGHAT, CDR2 FQNNGV. V was clipped by 2 bases and J by 8 bases, with 13 bases between them. This CDR3 is CASSLKALLDIQYF. Written as DNA, the CDR3 is TGTGCCAGCAGCTTAAAAGCTTTGTTGGACATTCAGTACTTC. Together with reference TRBV11-2 and TRBJ2-4, the CDR3 gives the full variable domain: EAGVAQSPRYKIIEKRQSVAFWCNPISGHATLYWYQQILGQGPKLLIQFQNNGVVDDSQLPKDRFSAERLKGVDSTLKIQPAKLEDSAVYLCASSLKALLDIQYFGAGTRLSVL.

This clonotype was counted only a few times. The V call is TRBV7-9, the J call TRBJ2-1; 10 nucleotides line up with TRBD2. The CDR3 sequence is 16 residues long. Germline assignment: CDR1 SEHNR and CDR2 FQNEAQ (reference sequence). V was clipped by 4 bases and J by 2 bases; unmatched bases: 5. For the CDR3, the DNA is TGTGCCAGCAGCTCCGTAGCGGGGGGTACCTACAATGAGCAGTTCTTC. Encoded protein: CASSSVAGGTYNEQFF.

The chain has TRBV2 and TRBJ1-4; maybe TRBD1 (5 bases). Trimming left V 4 bases short and J 1 base short, with 13 bases between. This CDR3 is built from 16 residues. Germline CDR1 and CDR2: SNHLY and FYNNEI. The CDR3 reads CASSGQGEETNEKLFF. For the CDR3, the DNA is TGTGCCAGCAGTGGCCAGGGCGAGGAAACTAATGAAAAACTGTTTTTT.

This clonotype turned up a few times. The V and J genes are TRBV6-6 and TRBJ2-5; possible D gene TRBD1, 5 bases. CDR1 is MNHNY, CDR2 SVGAGI, per germline (reference sequence). This CDR3 spans 17 amino acids. Trimming removed 7 bases at V and 1 base at J, with 22 bases between. This chain's CDR3 is CASTMTLRQLAQETQYF. The CDR3, as DNA: TGTGCCAGCACCATGACTCTCCGACAGCTTGCCCAAGAGACCCAGTACTTC.

This clonotype was seen a handful of times. The CDR3: CASSTFEGIDYGYTF. CDR3 nucleotide sequence: TGTGCCAGCAGCACCTTCGAGGGGATCGACTATGGCTACACCTTC. The chain carries TRBV11-2 and TRBJ1-2; possible D gene TRBD1, 5 bases. The germline V and J ends were trimmed by 5 bases and 3 bases, with 16 bases remaining between them. The CDR3 length is 15 residues. Germline CDR1 SGHAT, CDR2 FQNNGV.

The V and J genes are TRBV12-3 or TRBV12-4 and TRBJ2-7, with a possible D match to TRBD1 (5 bases). The CDR3 contains 12 residues. Between the trimmed V and J ends, which lost 5 bases and 3 bases, there was a span of 8 bases. Here the CDR3 reads CASSRGHYEQYF. CDR3 coding DNA: TGTGCCAGCAGTCGCGGACACTACGAGCAGTACTTC.

This clonotype was detected only a few times. The rearrangement joins TRBV28 to TRBJ2-7; 7 bases agree with TRBD1. Trimming took 4 bases from V and 3 from J; bases not matched to a gene: 6. The length of the CDR3 is 14 residues. Germline values: CDR1 MDHEN, CDR2 SYDVKM. CDR3 region: CASSSVGQYYEQYV. The CDR3 DNA reads as TGTGCCAGCAGTTCGGTGGGACAGTACTACGAGCAGTACGTC.

This clonotype was detected many times. V and J are TRBV29-1 and TRBJ2-3; 12 nucleotides align to TRBD2. Germline CDR1 reads SQVTM; CDR2 reads ANQGSEA. V was clipped by 5 bases and J by 1 base; unmatched bases: 4. This CDR3 contains 15 residues. CDR3 loop: CSVRPSGGGTDTQYF. DNA for the CDR3: TGCAGCGTTAGACCTAGCGGGGGGGGCACAGATACGCAGTATTTT.

The V gene is TRBV12-3 or TRBV12-4, the J gene TRBJ2-7; D gene ambiguous. The CDR3 length is 12 residues. V was trimmed by 1 base and J by 7 bases, leaving 8 bases between them. In nucleotides, the CDR3 is TGTGCCAGCAGTTTAGGGAAATTGGAGCAGTACTTC. It is translated as CASSLGKLEQYF.

This sequence joins TRBV12-3 or TRBV12-4 and TRBJ2-3, with no clear D. The CDR3 extends over 14 amino acids. With 1 base removed from V and 2 bases from J, the gap between germline ends came to 7 bases. CDR3 bases: TGTGCCAGCAGTTTAGTTGCTACCACAGATACGCAGTATTTT. It translates to CASSLVATTDTQYF.

This clonotype came up a few times. The chain carries TRBV27 and TRBJ2-6; D unclear. The CDR3 covers 17 residues. V was cut by 6 bases and J by 0 bases, with 15 bases left in between. Germline CDR1 and CDR2: MNHEY and SMNVEV (reference sequence). CDR3 coding DNA: TGTGCCAGCAGCTCGGCGCGGTACCTCTCTGGGGCCAACGTCCTGACTTTC. Its translation is CASSSARYLSGANVLTF.

The rearrangement uses TRBV7-9 and TRBJ2-2; D is ambiguous. Germline assignment: CDR1 SEHNR and CDR2 FQNEAQ (reference sequence). The CDR3 totals 14 residues. Trimming removed 1 base at V and 6 bases at J, with 9 bases between. DNA of the CDR3: TGTGCCAGCAGCTTAGACCACCCTTCCGGGGAGCTGTTTTTT. Protein: CASSLDHPSGELFF.

The V gene is TRBV20-1, the J gene TRBJ2-5; D remains unclear. The V and J ends lost 1 base and 1 base respectively, with 19 bases between them. The CDR3 consists of 17 residues. The germline V gene encodes CDR1 DFQATT and CDR2 SNEGSKA (reference sequence). In DNA, the CDR3 is TGCAGTGCTAGAGTTGGCATGGAAGGGCGCCCCCAAGAGACCCAGTACTTC. Protein product: CSARVGMEGRPQETQYF.

The gene calls are TRBV19 and TRBJ2-3; TRBD2 matches 14 bases. Germline values: CDR1 LNHDA, CDR2 SQIVND (reference sequence). After removal of 7 bases from V and 2 bases from J, the junction contained 5 bases not matched to a gene. CDR3 size: 16 residues. This CDR3 is CASTGLAGGITDTQYF. In DNA form, the CDR3 reads TGTGCCAGTACCGGACTAGCGGGGGGTATCACAGATACGCAGTATTTT. The complete variable domain, with remaining parts taken from reference TRBV19 and TRBJ2-3, reads DGGITQSPKYLFRKEGQNVTLSCEQNLNHDAMYWYRQDPGQGLRLIYYSQIVNDFQKGDIAEGYSVSREKKESFPLTVTSAQKNPTAFYLCASTGLAGGITDTQYFGPGTRLTVL.

This chain links TRBV5-1 with TRBJ2-3; 8 bases match TRBD2. Trimming cost V 3 bases and J 8 bases; bases outside gene matches: 17. The CDR3 covers 17 residues. Germline values: CDR1 SGHRS, CDR2 YFSETQ. CDR3 amino acids: CASSSAAGLGRSTTQYF. The CDR3 bases are TGCGCCAGCAGCTCGGCCGCGGGACTAGGGCGTTCTACTACGCAGTATTTT. The variable domain in full, with the rest retrieved from reference TRBV5-1 and TRBJ2-3, is KAGVTQTPRYLIKTRGQQVTLSCSPISGHRSVSWYQQTPGQGLQFLFEYFSETQRNKGNFPGRFSGRQFSNSRSEMNVSTLELGDSALYLCASSSAAGLGRSTTQYFGPGTRLTVL.

This chain connects TRBV3-1 to TRBJ1-1, with D perhaps TRBD1 (5 bases). CDR1 LGHDT and CDR2 YNNKEL come from the germline V gene (reference sequence). This CDR3 region has 15 residues. With 3 bases removed from V and 5 bases from J, the gap between germline ends came to 16 bases. The CDR3 DNA reads TGTGCCAGCAGCCATAGTCAGCAGGGATGGACTGAAGCTTTCTTT. This sequence encodes CASSHSQQGWTEAFF.